The clone carrying this TCR beta chain was counted a single time. This record belongs to a study of blood T cell repertoires in COVID-19. The table came from immunoSEQ multiplex PCR; TCRdb's copy has only in-frame clones and leaves some out. This table holds about 200,000 clones, approximately 79% found once. Unmatched junction bases numbered 11, after V lost 0 bases and J lost 3 bases. Germline loops: CDR1 LGHDT, CDR2 YNNKEL (reference sequence). The CDR3 covers 17 residues. The TCR comes from a woman aged 60 to 75 with acute COVID-19. Sample: PBMCs or T cells enriched from blood (not recorded which). The V call is TRBV3-1 (or the pseudogene TRBV3-2), the J call TRBJ2-7, with TRBD1 identical over 7 bases. The CDR3 coding sequence is TGTGCCAGCAGCCAAGACCCTACAGGGGTGATTTTCTACGAGCAGTACTTC. It translates to CASSQDPTGVIFYEQYF.